Shown below are 7 T cell receptor beta chains from a single sample sequenced in a study of OX40 agonist ivuxolimab in advanced cancers. Produced via immunoSEQ multiplex PCR; TCRdb's table is partial and in-frame only. Of 40,000 to 55,000 clones in the sample, about 90% were seen once. The source was CD4+ or CD8+ T cells sorted from blood, collected in a trial of the OX40 agonist ivuxolimab. These receptors came from an adult with an advanced solid tumor such as melanoma, head and neck, liver or kidney cancer.

In its sample, this clone was seen once. The CDR3 region is CASGLSDRVPKETQYF. Written as DNA, the CDR3 is TGTGCTAGTGGTTTGTCGGACAGGGTCCCCAAAGAGACCCAGTACTTC. The V call is TRBV12-5, the J call TRBJ2-5, with 8 bases lining up with TRBD1. This CDR3 spans 16 amino acids. Germline V gives CDR1 LGHNT, CDR2 FRNRAP. V shed 2 bases, J shed 3 bases, and the junction held 8 bases outside the gene matches.

The rearrangement joins TRBV5-4 to TRBJ1-2; D unresolved. CDR1 and CDR2 from the germline V gene are SGHNT and YYREEE (reference sequence). V lost 7 bases and J 8 bases, leaving 21 bases between the germline ends. The CDR3 spans 14 residues. In DNA form, the CDR3 reads TGTGCCAGCCGGAACCAAATGACGAGCCCCGGCTACACCTTC. Encoded protein: CASRNQMTSPGYTF.

The V and J genes are TRBV12-2 and TRBJ1-2; TRBD1 reflects the table's D call only, with no check against the DNA. TRBV12-2 is labeled a pseudogene. This CDR3 has 13 amino acids. As DNA, the CDR3 is TGTGCAAGTCGCTTCAGGGCCCTGCAGGGCTACACCTTC. Protein product: CASRFRALQGYTF.

The chain is built from TRBV19 and TRBJ2-7; no reliable D call. The CDR3 extends over 14 amino acids. The V end was cut by 6 bases, the J end by 5 bases, with 17 bases between. Germline-derived CDR1 and CDR2 are LNHDA and SQIVND (reference sequence). The CDR3 DNA reads TGTGCCAGTAGCGCTGGGCTGTTACGGGACGAGCAGTACTTC. It encodes CASSAGLLRDEQYF.

As DNA, the CDR3 is TGTGCCAGCAGCTTGACAGGGTCTGAGCAGTTCTTC. Amino acids: CASSLTGSEQFF. The chain carries TRBV7-9 and TRBJ2-1, with 7 bases matching TRBD1. This CDR3 region has 12 residues. V dropped 3 bases and J dropped 9; count of bases not matched to a gene: 2. The germline gives CDR1 SEHNR, CDR2 FQNEAQ (reference sequence). Drawing the rest from reference TRBV7-9 and TRBJ2-1, the complete variable domain is DTGVSQNPRHKITKRGQNVTFRCDPISEHNRLYWYRQTLGQGPEFLTYFQNEAQLEKSRLLSDRFSAERPKGSFSTLEIQRTEQGDSAMYLCASSLTGSEQFFGPGTRLTVL.

In DNA, the CDR3 is TGTGCCAGCAGCTCTAGGGTCCTAGGACAGACAGAAGCTTTCTTT. As protein: CASSSRVLGQTEAFF. The chain links TRBV7-9 to TRBJ1-1; the D gene is possibly TRBD1 (6 bases). With 4 bases removed from V and 8 bases from J, the gap between germline ends came to 20 bases. This CDR3 has 15 amino acids. The V gene's germline CDR1 is SEHNR and CDR2 FQNEAQ (reference sequence).

The chain joins TRBV27 to TRBJ2-1; D call uncertain. Germline V gene lookup returns CDR1 MNHEY and CDR2 SMNVEV (reference sequence). The CDR3 length is 11 residues. The germline V and J ends were trimmed by 6 bases and 5 bases, with 5 bases remaining between them. The CDR3 DNA reads TGTGCCAGCAGCAGGAACAATGAGCAGTTCTTC. Residues: CASSRNNEQFF.